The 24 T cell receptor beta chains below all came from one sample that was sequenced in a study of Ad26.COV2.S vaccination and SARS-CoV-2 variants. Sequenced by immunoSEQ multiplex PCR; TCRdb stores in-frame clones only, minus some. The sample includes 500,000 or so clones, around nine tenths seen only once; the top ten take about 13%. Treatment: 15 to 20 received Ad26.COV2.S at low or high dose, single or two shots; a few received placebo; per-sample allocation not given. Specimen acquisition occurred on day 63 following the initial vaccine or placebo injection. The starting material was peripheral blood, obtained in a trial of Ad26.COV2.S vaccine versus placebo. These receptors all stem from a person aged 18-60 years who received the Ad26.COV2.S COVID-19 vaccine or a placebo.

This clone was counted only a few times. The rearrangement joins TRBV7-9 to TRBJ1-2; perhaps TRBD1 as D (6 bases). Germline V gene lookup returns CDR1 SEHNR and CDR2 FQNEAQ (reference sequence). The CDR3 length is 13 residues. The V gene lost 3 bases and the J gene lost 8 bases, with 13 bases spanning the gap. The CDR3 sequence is CASSFRQEQGYTF. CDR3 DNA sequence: TGTGCCAGCAGCTTTCGACAGGAGCAAGGCTACACCTTC. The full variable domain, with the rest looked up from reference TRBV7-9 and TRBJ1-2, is DTGVSQNPRHKITKRGQNVTFRCDPISEHNRLYWYRQTLGQGPEFLTYFQNEAQLEKSRLLSDRFSAERPKGSFSTLEIQRTEQGDSAMYLCASSFRQEQGYTFGSGTRLTVV.

In DNA, the CDR3 is TGTGCCAGCAGCCAGGGGGCTGGGTGGGGCTACACCTTC. Its protein is CASSQGAGWGYTF. The chain links TRBV4-2 to TRBJ1-2; D possibly corresponds to TRBD1 (6 bases). CDR1 and CDR2 from the germline V gene are LGHNA and YNFKEQ. Trimming pared 3 bases from V and 8 bases from J, leaving 13 bases between. The CDR3 contains 13 residues.

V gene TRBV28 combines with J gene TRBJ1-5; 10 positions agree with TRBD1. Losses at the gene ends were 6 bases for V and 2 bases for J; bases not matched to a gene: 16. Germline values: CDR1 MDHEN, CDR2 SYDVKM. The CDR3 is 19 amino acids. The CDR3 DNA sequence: TGTGCCAGCAGCCTCGGGAGGGGACAGGGGTCGGTCGGCAATCAGCCCCAGCATTTT. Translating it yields CASSLGRGQGSVGNQPQHF.

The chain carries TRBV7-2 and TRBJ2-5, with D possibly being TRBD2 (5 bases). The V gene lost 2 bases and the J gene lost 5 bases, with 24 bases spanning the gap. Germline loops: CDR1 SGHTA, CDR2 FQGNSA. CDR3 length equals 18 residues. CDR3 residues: CASSLRPNGGLGRETQYF. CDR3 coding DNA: TGTGCCAGCAGCTTACGTCCAAATGGAGGTTTGGGTCGGGAGACCCAGTACTTC.

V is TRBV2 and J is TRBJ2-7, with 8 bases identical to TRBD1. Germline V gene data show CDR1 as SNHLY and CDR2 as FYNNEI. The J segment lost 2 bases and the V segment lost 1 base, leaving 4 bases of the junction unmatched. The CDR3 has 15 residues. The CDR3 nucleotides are TGTGCCAGCAGTGAAGATAGGACAGGGCCCTACGAGCAGTACTTC. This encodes CASSEDRTGPYEQYF. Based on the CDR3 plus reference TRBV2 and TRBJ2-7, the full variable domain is EPEVTQTPSHQVTQMGQEVILRCVPISNHLYFYWYRQILGQKVEFLVSFYNNEISEKSEIFDDQFSVERPDGSNFTLKIRSTKLEDSAMYFCASSEDRTGPYEQYFGPGTRLTVT.

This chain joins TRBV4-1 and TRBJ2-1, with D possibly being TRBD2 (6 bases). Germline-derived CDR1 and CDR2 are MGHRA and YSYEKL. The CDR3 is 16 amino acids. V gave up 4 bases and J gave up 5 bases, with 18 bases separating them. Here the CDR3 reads CASSPYLAGRNNEQFF. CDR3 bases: TGCGCCAGCAGCCCCTACTTGGCGGGAAGAAACAATGAGCAGTTCTTC.

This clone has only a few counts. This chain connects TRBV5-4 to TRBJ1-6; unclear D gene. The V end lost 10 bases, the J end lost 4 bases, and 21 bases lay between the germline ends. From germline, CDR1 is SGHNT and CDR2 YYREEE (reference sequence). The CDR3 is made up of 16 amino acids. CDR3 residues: CACRTARSPYNSPLHF. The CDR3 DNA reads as TGTGCCTGCCGGACCGCCCGTAGTCCGTATAATTCACCCCTCCACTTT.

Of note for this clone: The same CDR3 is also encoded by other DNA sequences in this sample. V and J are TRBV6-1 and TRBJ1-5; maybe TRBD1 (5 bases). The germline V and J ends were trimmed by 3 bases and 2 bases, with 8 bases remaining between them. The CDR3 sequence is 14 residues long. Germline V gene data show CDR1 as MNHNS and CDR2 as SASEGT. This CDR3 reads CASSDAGGNQPQHF. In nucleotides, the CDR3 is TGTGCCAGCAGTGATGCGGGGGGCAATCAGCCCCAGCATTTT.

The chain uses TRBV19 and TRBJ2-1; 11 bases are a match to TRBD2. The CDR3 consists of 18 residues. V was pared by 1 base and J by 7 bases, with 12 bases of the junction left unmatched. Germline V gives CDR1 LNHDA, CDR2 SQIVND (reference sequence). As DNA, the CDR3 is TGTGCCAGTAGTATAGCCTTAGCGGGAGGGCGAAGGGGGAATGAGCAGTTCTTC. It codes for CASSIALAGGRRGNEQFF.

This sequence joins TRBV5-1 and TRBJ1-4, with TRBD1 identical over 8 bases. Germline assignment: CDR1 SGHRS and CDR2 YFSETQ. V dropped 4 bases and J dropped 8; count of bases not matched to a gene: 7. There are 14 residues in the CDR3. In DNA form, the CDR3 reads TGCGCCAGCAGCAACGGGGCAGGGGGCGAAAAACTGTTTTTT. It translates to CASSNGAGGEKLFF.

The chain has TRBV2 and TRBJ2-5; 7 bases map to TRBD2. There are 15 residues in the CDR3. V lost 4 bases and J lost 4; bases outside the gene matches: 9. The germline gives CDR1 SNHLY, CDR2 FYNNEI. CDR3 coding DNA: TGTGCCAGCAGTGTTGGGGGAGGGTTTACAGAGACCCAGTACTTC. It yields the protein CASSVGGGFTETQYF. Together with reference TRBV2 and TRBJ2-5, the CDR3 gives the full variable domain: EPEVTQTPSHQVTQMGQEVILRCVPISNHLYFYWYRQILGQKVEFLVSFYNNEISEKSEIFDDQFSVERPDGSNFTLKIRSTKLEDSAMYFCASSVGGGFTETQYFGPGTRLLVL.

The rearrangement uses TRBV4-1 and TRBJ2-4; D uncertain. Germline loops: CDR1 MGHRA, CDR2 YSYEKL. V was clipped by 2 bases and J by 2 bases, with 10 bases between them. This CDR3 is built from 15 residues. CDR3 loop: CASSQRVGPKNIQYF. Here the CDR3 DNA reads TGCGCCAGCAGCCAAAGAGTGGGCCCCAAAAACATTCAGTACTTC.

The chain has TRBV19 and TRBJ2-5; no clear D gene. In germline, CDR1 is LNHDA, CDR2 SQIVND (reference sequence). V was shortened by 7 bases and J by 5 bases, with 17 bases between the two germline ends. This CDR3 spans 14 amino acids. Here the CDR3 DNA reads TGTGCCAGTAATAATGGACCGGTCGGGGAGACCCAGTACTTC. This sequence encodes CASNNGPVGETQYF.

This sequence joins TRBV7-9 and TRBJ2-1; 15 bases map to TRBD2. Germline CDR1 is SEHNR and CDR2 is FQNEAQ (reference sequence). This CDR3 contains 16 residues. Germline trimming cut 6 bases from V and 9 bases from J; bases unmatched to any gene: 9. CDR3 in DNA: TGTGCCAGCAGGCAGGGACTAGCGGGAGGCTCGGGTGAGCAGTTCTTC. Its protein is CASRQGLAGGSGEQFF.

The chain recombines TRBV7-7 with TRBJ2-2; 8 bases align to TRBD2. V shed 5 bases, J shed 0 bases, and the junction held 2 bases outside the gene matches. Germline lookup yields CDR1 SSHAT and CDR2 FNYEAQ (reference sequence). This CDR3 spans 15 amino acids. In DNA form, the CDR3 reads TGTGCCAGCAGCATTAGCGGGGCGAACACCGGGGAGCTGTTTTTT. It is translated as CASSISGANTGELFF.

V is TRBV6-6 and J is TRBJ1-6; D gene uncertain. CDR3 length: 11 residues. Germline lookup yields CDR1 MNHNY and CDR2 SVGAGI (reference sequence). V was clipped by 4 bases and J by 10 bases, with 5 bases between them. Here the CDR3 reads CASSSGSPLHF. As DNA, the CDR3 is TGTGCCAGCAGTTCCGGGTCACCCCTCCACTTT.

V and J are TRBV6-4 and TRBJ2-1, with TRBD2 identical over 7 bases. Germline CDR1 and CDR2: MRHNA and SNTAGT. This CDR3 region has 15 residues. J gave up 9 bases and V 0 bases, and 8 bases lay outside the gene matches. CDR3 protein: CASSDSAGAEGEQFF. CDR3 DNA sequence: TGTGCCAGCAGTGACTCGGCGGGAGCGGAGGGTGAGCAGTTCTTC.

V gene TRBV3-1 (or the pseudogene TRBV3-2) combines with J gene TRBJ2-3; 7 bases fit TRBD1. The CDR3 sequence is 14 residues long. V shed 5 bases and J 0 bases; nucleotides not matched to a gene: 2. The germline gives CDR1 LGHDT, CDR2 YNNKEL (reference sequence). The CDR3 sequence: CASSRGPSTDTQYF. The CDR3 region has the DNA TGTGCCAGCAGCAGGGGGCCGAGCACAGATACGCAGTATTTT.

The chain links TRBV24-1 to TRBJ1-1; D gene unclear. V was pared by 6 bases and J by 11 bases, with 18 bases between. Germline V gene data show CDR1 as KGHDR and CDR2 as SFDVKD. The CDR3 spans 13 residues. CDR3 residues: CATSRGPSGGAFF. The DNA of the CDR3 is TGTGCCACCAGTCGAGGCCCCTCAGGCGGGGCTTTCTTT.

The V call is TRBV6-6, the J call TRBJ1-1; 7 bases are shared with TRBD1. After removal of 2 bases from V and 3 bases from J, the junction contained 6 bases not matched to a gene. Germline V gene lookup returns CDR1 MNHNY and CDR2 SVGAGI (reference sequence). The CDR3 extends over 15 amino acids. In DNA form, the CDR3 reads TGTGCCAGCAGTTACAAGGGGGCAATGGACACTGAAGCTTTCTTT. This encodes CASSYKGAMDTEAFF.

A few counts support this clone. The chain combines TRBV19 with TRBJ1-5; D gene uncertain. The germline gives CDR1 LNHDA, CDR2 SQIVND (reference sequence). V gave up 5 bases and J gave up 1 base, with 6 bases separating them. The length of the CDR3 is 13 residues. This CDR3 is CASSFESNQPQHF. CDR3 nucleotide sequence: TGTGCCAGTAGTTTTGAGAGCAATCAGCCCCAGCATTTT. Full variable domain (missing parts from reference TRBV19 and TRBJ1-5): DGGITQSPKYLFRKEGQNVTLSCEQNLNHDAMYWYRQDPGQGLRLIYYSQIVNDFQKGDIAEGYSVSREKKESFPLTVTSAQKNPTAFYLCASSFESNQPQHFGDGTRLSIL.

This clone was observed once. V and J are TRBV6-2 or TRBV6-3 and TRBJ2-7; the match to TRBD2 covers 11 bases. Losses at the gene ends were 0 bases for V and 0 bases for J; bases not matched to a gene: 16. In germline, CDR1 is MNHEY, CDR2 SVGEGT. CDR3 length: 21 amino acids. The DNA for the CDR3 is TGTGCCAGCAGTTACTCCCCGTATCAGACTAGCGGGAATCGACTCTCCTACGAGCAGTACTTC. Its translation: CASSYSPYQTSGNRLSYEQYF.

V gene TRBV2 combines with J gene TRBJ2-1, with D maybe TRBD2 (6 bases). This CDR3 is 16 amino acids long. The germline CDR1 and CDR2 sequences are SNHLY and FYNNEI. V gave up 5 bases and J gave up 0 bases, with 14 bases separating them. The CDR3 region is CASSITGDSSYNEQFF. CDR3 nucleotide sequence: TGTGCCAGCAGTATAACGGGGGATAGCTCCTACAATGAGCAGTTCTTC. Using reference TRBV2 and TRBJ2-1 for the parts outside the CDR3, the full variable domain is EPEVTQTPSHQVTQMGQEVILRCVPISNHLYFYWYRQILGQKVEFLVSFYNNEISEKSEIFDDQFSVERPDGSNFTLKIRSTKLEDSAMYFCASSITGDSSYNEQFFGPGTRLTVL.

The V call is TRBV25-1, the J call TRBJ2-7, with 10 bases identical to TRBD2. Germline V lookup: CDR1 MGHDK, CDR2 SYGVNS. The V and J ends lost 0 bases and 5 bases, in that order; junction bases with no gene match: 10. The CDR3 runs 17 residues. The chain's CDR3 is CASSEYRGGLAGDEQYF. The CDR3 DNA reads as TGTGCCAGCAGTGAATATAGGGGAGGGCTAGCGGGAGACGAGCAGTACTTC.